The source of this T cell receptor (beta chain) is a study of OX40 agonist ivuxolimab in advanced cancers. Regarding the research as a whole: Ivuxolimab, which targeted the costimulatory receptor OX40 (CD134), was an agonistic, fully human IgG2 monoclonal antibody. Intravenous ivuxolimab was administered to patients every 2 weeks at six dose levels: 0.01, 0.1, 0.3, 1.5, 3 and 10 mg/kg. Among the approximately 50 dose-escalation patients, around 19 had hepatocellular carcinoma, around 15 melanoma, 9 renal cell carcinoma and 9 head and neck cancer. The dose-escalation cohort was around 84% male with a mean age of about 58 years, ranging from about 20 to 80. Patients were allowed to have had prior anti-PD-1, anti-PD-L1 or anti-CTLA-4 therapy, and about 40% of the dose-escalation patients had been treated with checkpoint inhibitors. Partial responses occurred in three dose-escalation patients, of whom one had hepatocellular carcinoma and two had cutaneous melanoma. Peripheral TCRbeta sequencing aimed to test whether ivuxolimab altered TCR sequence diversity and caused clonal T-cell expansion. The paper covers the monotherapy dose-escalation part of the phase I ivuxolimab trial, which included N ≈ 57 patients. Paper-wide results and their limitations: Clonal expansion of both CD4+ and CD8+ blood T cells was observed from baseline to week 6 at doses 0.1 to 3.0 mg/kg. After ivuxolimab, more expanded clones were found on average in CD8+ T cells than in CD4+ T cells. Low levels of normalized T-cell clonal expansion were also shown by some nonresponding patients. In the 0.1-3.0 mg/kg groups, partial responders had among the lowest normalized peripheral clonal expansion, particularly in CD8+ T cells. The antigen specificity of the peripheral T cells that underwent clonal expansion was not determined.

In the case of this clone: Its antigen remains undetermined. No base qualities exist here, and no much larger clone lies one base off it.

CDR1 and CDR2 were assigned from the germline V gene as SGHTS and YDEGEE. CDR3 length: 12 amino acids, cysteine to phenylalanine. Here the CDR3 DNA is all that survives: 36 bases in frame from base 1. The V end loses 3 bases and the J end loses 2 bases, and a stretch of 5 bases separates them. The trial excluded patients who had a history of autoimmune disease or were on systemic immunosuppression. In every dose cohort, peripheral blood was drawn for TCR sequencing at baseline, cycle 4 day 1, and cycle 7 day 1. The samples were drawn from a first-in-human, open-label, multicenter phase I dose-escalation trial of ivuxolimab. Adults with locally advanced or metastatic head and neck squamous cell, hepatocellular, melanoma or renal cell carcinoma were enrolled in the trial. Before TCR sequencing, CD4+ T cells and CD8+ T cells were sorted from peripheral blood as separate populations. Genomic DNA was extracted from sorted cells for sequencing of the TCRbeta CDR3 region. TCRbeta CDR3 regions were sequenced using the immunoSEQ Assay. TCRdb took over this immuneACCESS table, retaining in-frame rearrangements with V and J assigned. Such tables are incomplete; in checked studies, under half of the missing clones stem from an unresolved V gene, and the remainder is unexplained. Counted in this sample were roughly 70,000 clones; 85% of them appeared once. The biggest ten clones account for roughly 0.58% of the sample.

The TCR was taken from an adult with an advanced solid tumor such as melanoma, head and neck, liver or kidney cancer. The starting material was CD4+ or CD8+ T cells sorted from blood, obtained in a trial of the OX40 agonist ivuxolimab. The sequence is built from TRBV5-8 and TRBJ2-5; the D segment cannot be called with confidence. In nucleotides, the sequence is TGTGCCAGCAGCTCCGGGCAAGAGACCCAGTACTTC. Translated, this gives CASSSGQETQYF.